A selection of T cell receptor beta chains follows, all from one sample in a study of technical replicates of blood from four donors. Libraries were prepared by immunoSEQ multiplex PCR; TCRdb keeps only in-frame clonotypes and omits some of them. The repertoire holds under 85,000 clones, about nine tenths seen once, with about 0.38% in the top ten. The sequenced material came from T cells isolated from PBMCs. Receptors originate from a human donor in good health. Some clones in this sample may be carry-over from other donors' samples. CDR3s include the opening cysteine and the closing phenylalanine or tryptophan. The order of the fields is D gene, V gene, clone size, CDR3 length, J gene, CDR3 DNA, CDR3 protein. D genes are given only for firm matches. A clone size is listed for some rows: how often the clone was seen (once, few, many), or a class if it is expanded.

NA	TRBV9	NA	13	TRBJ2-2	TGTGCCAGCAGCGTAGGGCTCACCGGGGAGCTGTTTTTT	CASSVGLTGELFF
TRBD2	TRBV6-1	NA	15	TRBJ2-1	TGTGCCAGCAGTGTTCCCGGGACTAGCTTTAATGAGCAGTTCTTC	CASSVPGTSFNEQFF
TRBD1	TRBV5-1	NA	14	TRBJ1-1	TGCGCCAGCAGCTTGGAACAGGGGAAAACTGAAGCTTTCTTT	CASSLEQGKTEAFF
TRBD1	TRBV30	NA	12	TRBJ1-1	TGTGCCTGCCGGACAGGGGGCACTGAAGCTTTCTTT	CACRTGGTEAFF
TRBD1	TRBV5-1	NA	15	TRBJ2-2	TGCGCCAGCGGGACAGGGGGGAAAAACACCGGGGAGCTGTTTTTT	CASGTGGKNTGELFF
TRBD1	TRBV29-1	NA	13	TRBJ2-3	TGCAGCGTTGCAGGGGGCGAAACGGATACGCAGTATTTT	CSVAGGETDTQYF
NA	TRBV30	NA	12	TRBJ1-1	TGTGCCTGCACTACAGGGATCACTGAAGCTTTCTTT	CACTTGITEAFF
NA	TRBV27	NA	16	TRBJ2-3	TGTGCCAGCAGTTTTTCGGGCAGGGCAAACGCAGATACGCAGTATTTT	CASSFSGRANADTQYF
NA	TRBV30	few	14	TRBJ1-5	TGTGCCTGGAGTGCATTAGCACAGGCTCAGCCCCAGCATTTT	CAWSALAQAQPQHF
NA	TRBV18	once	18	TRBJ2-1	TGTGCCAGCTCACCTCCGACAGACCTCGGGCTTACCTACAATGAGCAGTTCTTC	CASSPPTDLGLTYNEQFF
NA	TRBV30	NA	13	TRBJ1-2	TGTGCCTGGTCGTCGGGGGATAACTATGGCTACACCTTC	CAWSSGDNYGYTF
TRBD2	TRBV7-9	NA	13	TRBJ2-2	TGTGCCAGCCGGACTAGTCGCACCGGGGAGCTGTTTTTT	CASRTSRTGELFF
NA	TRBV2	once	10	TRBJ2-5	TGTGTAGGGGGTTCCGAGACCCAGTACTTC	CVGGSETQYF
NA	TRBV4-2	NA	13	TRBJ2-1	TGTGCCAGCAGCCCTATCGATAACAATGAGCAGTTCTTC	CASSPIDNNEQFF
NA	TRBV5-6	once	12	TRBJ1-5	TGTGCCAGCAGCTCGGGGGGGCTACCCCAGCATTTT	CASSSGGLPQHF
TRBD2	TRBV27	NA	17	TRBJ2-7	TGTGCCAGCGGAGCATACTCCACTAGCGGGAGGACCTACGAGCAGTACTTC	CASGAYSTSGRTYEQYF
NA	TRBV6-1	NA	14	TRBJ2-7	TGTGCCAGCAGTGAAGTTGGCGGTACCTACGAGCAGTACTTC	CASSEVGGTYEQYF
NA	TRBV29-1	NA	13	TRBJ1-1	TGCAGCGTTGAGGGGCGACTGTACACTGAAGCTTTCTTT	CSVEGRLYTEAFF
NA	TRBV9	NA	14	TRBJ2-3	TGTGCCAGCAGCCGGAGCGGAACCACAGATACGCAGTATTTT	CASSRSGTTDTQYF